This T cell receptor (beta chain) originates from a study of T cells in Graves' hyperthyroidism and ophthalmopathy. Study-level information: Before any treatment, at initial diagnosis, peripheral blood was collected. General study results and limits: Progression to ophthalmopathy was predicted a median of about six months early.

V was cut by 0 bases and J by 7 bases, with 13 bases left in between. The CDR3 has 15 amino acids. Looked up from germline, CDR1 is SGHDN and CDR2 is FVKESK. Uncontrolled infections, other autoimmune diseases, pregnancy or lactation led to exclusion of patients. The study based diagnoses on clinical symptoms, serum thyroxine and TRAb, thyroid ultrasound and orbital computed tomography. As regards this clonotype: What it binds is unknown.

The TCR beta CDR3 regions underwent amplification using RNA transcripts as the source. The HTBI primer set served for first-round RT-PCR of the TCR CDR3. TCRdb reprocessed the multiplex PCR reads with MiXCR, giving one entry per CDR3 protein. The sample has about 350,000 distinct CDR3 sequences, around 14% seen once. The specimen sequenced was blood. This TCR was recovered from a woman aged 25-40 years with Graves' hyperthyroidism. The chain uses TRBV14 and TRBJ2-1; tentatively, D is TRBD2 (6 bases). This CDR3 is CASSQDPRLGNEQFF. In nucleotides, the CDR3 is TGTGCCAGCAGCCAAGATCCGAGACTAGGTAATGAGCAGTTCTTC.